Here is one T cell receptor beta chain with its context. Authors' methods: Amplification of reference gene primers was used by the study to estimate nucleated cell counts. Measured with immunoSEQ multiplex PCR; TCRdb has only the in-frame clones, and not every one. That table gives V, J and clone size, and the DNA gave D and trimming. This sample has 360,000 or so clones; nearly 90% occur once, and the top ten carry about 7%. The source of the sample is a study of blood T cell repertoires in COVID-19. Study information: Acute-phase and convalescent COVID-19 samples originated in the United States, Italy and Spain. T cells, B-cell-depleted T cells, or PBMCs supplied cDNA or gDNA.

The V end lost 4 bases, the J end lost 8 bases, and 16 bases lay between the germline ends. This CDR3 spans 14 amino acids. Germline assignment: CDR1 SGHTA and CDR2 FQGNSA. The chain links TRBV7-2 to TRBJ2-3, with no clear D. The sequence was collected from a man in his late teens or twenties with active or convalescent COVID-19. The sequenced material came from peripheral blood. CDR3 DNA sequence: TGTGCCAGCAGCTCAACCATGGCGGTGGGTACGCAGTATTTT. It specifies CASSSTMAVGTQYF.